This section outlines one T cell receptor (beta chain) sequence together with its context. The entry originates in a study of blood T cell repertoires in COVID-19. Overall study context: Collection of acute and convalescent COVID-19 samples took place in the United States, Italy and Spain.

V lost 3 bases, J lost 1 base, and 9 bases lay in between. The CDR3 runs to 14 residues. Germline loops: CDR1 SGHAT, CDR2 FQDESV (reference sequence). The study assigned cohorts using participant-reported clinical history. Two negative PCRs, clearance, or symptom resolution were required of recovered Cohort 3 donors. In the original analysis: Estimates of nucleated cell counts were drawn from the amplification of reference gene primers. Measured with immunoSEQ multiplex PCR; TCRdb has only the in-frame clones, and not every one. V, J and clone size are those of that table, while D and trimming were read from the DNA. The sample holds 200,000 to 250,000 clones, 84% seen once.

This sequence joins TRBV11-1 and TRBJ1-1, with D possibly being TRBD1 (6 bases). This TCR was sampled from a woman in her forties who had recovered from COVID-19. Source material: PBMCs or T cells enriched from blood (not recorded which). CDR3 residues: CASSFSQGNTEAFF. The DNA of the CDR3 is TGTGCCAGCAGCTTTTCACAGGGGAACACTGAAGCTTTCTTT.